The entry that follows covers one T cell receptor beta chain sequence. Its antigen remains unknown. The data belong to a study of Ad26.COV2.S vaccination and SARS-CoV-2 variants. Study background: In the study, Ad26.COV2.S was injected intramuscularly once, or twice 56 days apart. Study-level findings and limits: With respect to non-spike TCR breadth, vaccine and placebo recipients were similar.

TCRdb keeps only in-frame clones here, not all; method: immunoSEQ multiplex PCR. This table has around 380,000 clones, roughly nine tenths appearing once. As for treatment: roughly 19 received Ad26.COV2.S at low or high dose, single or two shots; 5 received placebo; per-sample allocation not given. Sampling took place 63 days after the first vaccine or placebo injection. Vaccination employed an Ad26 vector expressing the Wuhan-strain SARS-CoV-2 spike. Germline V lookup: CDR1 MNHNY, CDR2 SVGAGI (reference sequence). This CDR3 contains 15 residues. Trimming removed 0 bases from V and 0 bases from J, with 8 bases in between.

Sequencing was performed on peripheral blood, taken in a trial of Ad26.COV2.S vaccine versus placebo. This sequence was found in a person aged 18 to 59 who received the Ad26.COV2.S COVID-19 vaccine or a placebo. The V gene is TRBV6-6, the J gene TRBJ2-5, with D tentatively TRBD2 (5 bases). CDR3: CASSYSGDYQETQYF. The CDR3 DNA sequence: TGTGCCAGCAGTTACTCCGGGGATTACCAAGAGACCCAGTACTTC.